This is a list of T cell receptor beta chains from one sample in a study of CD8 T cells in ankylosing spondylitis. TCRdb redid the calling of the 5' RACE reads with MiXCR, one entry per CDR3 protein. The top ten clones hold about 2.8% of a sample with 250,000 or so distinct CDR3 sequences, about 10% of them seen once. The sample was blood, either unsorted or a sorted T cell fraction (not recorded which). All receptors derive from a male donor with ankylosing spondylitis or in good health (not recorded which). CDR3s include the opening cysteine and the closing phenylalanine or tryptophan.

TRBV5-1 CASSPGTGGYNEQFF
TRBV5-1 CASSLAPDEKLFF
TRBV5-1 CASARDRGSYEQYF
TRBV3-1 CASSHFSGSSYEQYF
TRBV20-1 CSARGGSTSGNTIYF
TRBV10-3 CAISESRGHEQYF
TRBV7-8 CASSLGLRDNEQFF
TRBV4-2 CASSQVVQGNTEAFF
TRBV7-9 CASSSSSKMGEQYF
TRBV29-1 CSVEDPLAGGSYEQFF
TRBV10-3 CAIRGQGGSYNEQFF
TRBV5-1 CASSLARGDTEAFF
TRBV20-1 CSARDTGALYNEQFF
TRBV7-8 CASSLGAEPGTNQPQHF
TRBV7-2 CASSFRGLGNTIYF
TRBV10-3 CAVRDYSYNEQFF
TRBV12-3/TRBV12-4 CASTALGGKNSYEQYF
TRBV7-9 CASSLDPNEKLFF
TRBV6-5 CASSYSVAGGDGYTF
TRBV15 CATSNLDQPQHF
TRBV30 CAWSRERASNSPLHF
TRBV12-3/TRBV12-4 CASSLGQGRNEQYF
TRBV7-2 CASSLVGTASSGNTIYF
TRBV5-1 CASSREQGEGYTF
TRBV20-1 CSAGRAATNTEAFF
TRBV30 CAWSKEGAKTEAFF
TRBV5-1 CASSFAESTDTQYF
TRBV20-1 CSARRTSGGPEIF
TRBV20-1 CSAVGLAGTDTQYF
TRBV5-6 CASSLAEKEQYF
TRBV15 CATSRALAGETQYF
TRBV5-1 CASNQLLSDEQFF
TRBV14 CASRGAGSSYNEQFF
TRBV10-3 CAIRDSLNYGYTF
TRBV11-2 CASSPRPRHNEQFF
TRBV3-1 CASSQDSSTSTQYF
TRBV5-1 CASTPYRENTEAFF
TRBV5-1 CASRGNGDPSDTQYF
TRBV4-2 CASSQETGTSSDTQYF
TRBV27 CASSSAGGISGANVLTF
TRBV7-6 CASSFGIEQFF
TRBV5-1 CASSLGGGIPFEQYF
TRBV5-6 CASSFEGNREKLFF
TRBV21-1 CASSKGGTGDKVWKSNNEKLFF
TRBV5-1 CASSTGLAGVFQETQYF
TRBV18 CASSPQGIYEQYF
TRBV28 CASSLPPLTFSGRELFF
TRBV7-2 CASSRPSSGNTIYF
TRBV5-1 CASSLSVQGLANYGYTF
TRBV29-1 CSVERGETGELFF
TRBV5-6 CASSLPADTTEAFF
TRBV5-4 CASSSGTDGRGNEQFF
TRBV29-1 CSVEVGGLYQPQHF